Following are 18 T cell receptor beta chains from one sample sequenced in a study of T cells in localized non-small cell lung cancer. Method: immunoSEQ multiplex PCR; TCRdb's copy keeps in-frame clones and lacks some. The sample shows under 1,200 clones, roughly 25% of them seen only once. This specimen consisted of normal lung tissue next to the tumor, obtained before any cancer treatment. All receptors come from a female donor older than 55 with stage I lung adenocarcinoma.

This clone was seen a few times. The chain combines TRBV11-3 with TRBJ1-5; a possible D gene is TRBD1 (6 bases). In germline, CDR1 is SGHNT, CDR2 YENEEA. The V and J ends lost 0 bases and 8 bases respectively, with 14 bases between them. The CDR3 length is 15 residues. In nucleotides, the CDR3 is TGTGCCAGCAGCTTAGAGGGGGGCCCTGCGGAGCCCCAGCATTTT. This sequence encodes CASSLEGGPAEPQHF.

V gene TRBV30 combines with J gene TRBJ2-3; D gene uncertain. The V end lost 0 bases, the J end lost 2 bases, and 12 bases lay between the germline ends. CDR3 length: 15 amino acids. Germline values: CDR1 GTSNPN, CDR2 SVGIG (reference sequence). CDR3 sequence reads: CAWSVPSEATDTQYF. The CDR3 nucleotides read TGTGCCTGGAGTGTCCCCAGCGAGGCCACAGATACGCAGTATTTT.

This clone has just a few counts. For the CDR3, the DNA is TGTGCCAGCAGTTACACCCGAGACGGTACACCCCTCCACTTT. As protein: CASSYTRDGTPLHF. This sequence joins TRBV6-8 and TRBJ1-6; D remains ambiguous. Per germline, CDR1 MNHGY and CDR2 SAAAGT. The CDR3 is 14 residues long. With 2 bases removed from V and 11 bases from J, the gap between germline ends came to 13 bases.

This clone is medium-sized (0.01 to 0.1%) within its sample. The CDR3 is CASRVTETSTDTQYF. The CDR3 coding sequence is TGTGCCAGCAGAGTGACTGAAACTAGCACAGATACGCAGTATTTT. The chain couples TRBV11-3 to TRBJ2-3, with no clear D. Per the germline V gene, CDR1 is SGHNT and CDR2 is YENEEA. The CDR3 length is 15 residues. Deletions cut 6 bases from V and 0 bases from J, with 13 bases between.

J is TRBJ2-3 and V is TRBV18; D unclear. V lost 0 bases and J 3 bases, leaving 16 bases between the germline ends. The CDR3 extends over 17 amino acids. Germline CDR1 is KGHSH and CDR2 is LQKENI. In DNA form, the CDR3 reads TGTGCCAGCTCACCACCGATCAGGTCAATCAGGACAGATACGCAGTATTTT. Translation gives CASSPPIRSIRTDTQYF.

The CDR3 DNA is TGTGCCAGCAGACCAAGGGACAGCCATAATTCACCCCTCCACTTT. It specifies CASRPRDSHNSPLHF. This rearrangement joins TRBV11-3 to TRBJ1-6; 7 bases match TRBD1. The V gene end was trimmed by 6 bases and the J gene end by 5 bases; junction bases not matched to a gene: 7. The CDR3 covers 15 residues. In germline, CDR1 is SGHNT, CDR2 YENEEA.

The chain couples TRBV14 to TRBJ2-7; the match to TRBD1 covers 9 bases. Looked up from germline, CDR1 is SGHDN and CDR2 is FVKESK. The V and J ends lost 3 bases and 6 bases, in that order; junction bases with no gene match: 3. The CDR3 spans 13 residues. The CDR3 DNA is TGTGCCAGCAGCCATACAGGGGGCTTCGAGCAGTACTTC. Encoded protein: CASSHTGGFEQYF.

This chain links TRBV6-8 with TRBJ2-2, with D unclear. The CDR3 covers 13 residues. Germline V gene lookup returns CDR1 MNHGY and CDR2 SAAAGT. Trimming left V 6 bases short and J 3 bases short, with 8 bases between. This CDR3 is CASRTPYTGELFF. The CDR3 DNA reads TGTGCCAGCAGAACTCCTTACACCGGGGAGCTGTTTTTT.

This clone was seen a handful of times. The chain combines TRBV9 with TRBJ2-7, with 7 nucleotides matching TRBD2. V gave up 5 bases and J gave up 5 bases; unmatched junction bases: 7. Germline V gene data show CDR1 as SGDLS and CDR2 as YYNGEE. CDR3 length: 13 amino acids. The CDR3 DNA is TGTGCCAGCAGTGCTCGGGGGAGGGACGAGCAGTACTTC. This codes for CASSARGRDEQYF.

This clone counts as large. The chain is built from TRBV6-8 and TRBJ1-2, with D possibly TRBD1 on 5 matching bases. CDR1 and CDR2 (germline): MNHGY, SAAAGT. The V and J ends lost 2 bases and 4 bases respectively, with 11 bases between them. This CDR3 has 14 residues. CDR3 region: CASSYDSNRYGYTF. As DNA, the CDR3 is TGTGCCAGCAGTTACGACAGTAATCGCTATGGCTACACCTTC.

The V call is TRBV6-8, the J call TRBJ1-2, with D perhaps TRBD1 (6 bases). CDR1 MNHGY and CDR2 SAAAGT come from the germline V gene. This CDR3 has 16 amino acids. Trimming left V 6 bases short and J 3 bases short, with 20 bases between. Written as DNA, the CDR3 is TGTGCCAGCAGACTTTGGGGGTCGGCAGGGGACTATGGCTACACCTTC. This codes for CASRLWGSAGDYGYTF.

CDR3 nucleotide sequence: TGTGCCAGCAGTTTCGTGGGGGCGGACACCGGGGAGCTGTTTTTT. It translates to CASSFVGADTGELFF. The rearrangement links TRBV28 to TRBJ2-2, with a weak D call TRBD1 (6 bases). This CDR3 is built from 15 residues. V lost 3 bases and J 3 bases, leaving 11 bases between the germline ends. Germline lookup yields CDR1 MDHEN and CDR2 SYDVKM. The full variable domain, its missing parts supplied by reference TRBV28 and TRBJ2-2, is DVKVTQSSRYLVKRTGEKVFLECVQDMDHENMFWYRQDPGLGLRLIYFSYDVKMKEKGDIPEGYSVSREKKERFSLILESASTNQTSMYLCASSFVGADTGELFFGEGSRLTVL.

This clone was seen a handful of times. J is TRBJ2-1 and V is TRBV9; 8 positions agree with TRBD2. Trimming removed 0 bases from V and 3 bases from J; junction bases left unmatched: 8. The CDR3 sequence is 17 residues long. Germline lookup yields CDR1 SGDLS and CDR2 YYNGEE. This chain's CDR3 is CASSVAGAGGSYNEQFF. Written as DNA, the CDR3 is TGTGCCAGCAGCGTAGCCGGTGCGGGGGGTAGCTACAATGAGCAGTTCTTC.

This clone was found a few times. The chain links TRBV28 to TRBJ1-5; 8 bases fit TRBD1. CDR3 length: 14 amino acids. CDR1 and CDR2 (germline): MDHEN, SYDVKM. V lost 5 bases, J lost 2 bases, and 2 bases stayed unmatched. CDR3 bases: TGTGCCAGCAGTGAACAGGGGGGCAATCAGCCCCAGCATTTT. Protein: CASSEQGGNQPQHF.

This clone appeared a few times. The CDR3, as DNA: TGTGCCAGCAGCTTAGGCGTACAGGGGAGATACGAGCAGTACTTC. Translating gives CASSLGVQGRYEQYF. The chain links TRBV7-6 to TRBJ2-7; 7 positions agree with TRBD1. Germline assignment: CDR1 SGHVS and CDR2 FNYEAQ. There are 15 residues in the CDR3. V dropped 1 base and J dropped 4; count of bases not matched to a gene: 7.

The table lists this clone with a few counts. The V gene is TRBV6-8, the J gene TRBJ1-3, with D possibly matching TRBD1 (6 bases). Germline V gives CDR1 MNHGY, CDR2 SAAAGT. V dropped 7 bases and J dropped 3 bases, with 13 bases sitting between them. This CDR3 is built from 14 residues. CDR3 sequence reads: CASNAGGRGNTIYF. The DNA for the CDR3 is TGTGCCAGCAATGCGGGGGGCCGTGGAAACACCATATATTTT.

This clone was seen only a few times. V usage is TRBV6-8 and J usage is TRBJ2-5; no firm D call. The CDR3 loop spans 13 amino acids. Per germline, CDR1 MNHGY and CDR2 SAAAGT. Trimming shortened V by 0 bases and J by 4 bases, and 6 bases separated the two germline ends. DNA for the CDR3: TGTGCCAGCAGTTACTCGATACGAGAGACCCAGTACTTC. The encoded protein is CASSYSIRETQYF.

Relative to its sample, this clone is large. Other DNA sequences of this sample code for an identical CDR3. The CDR3 region has the DNA TGTGCCACGTCCACAGACAACTATGGCTACACCTTC. It translates to CATSTDNYGYTF. V gene TRBV12-5 combines with J gene TRBJ1-2; D unresolved. Germline V gene lookup returns CDR1 LGHNT and CDR2 FRNRAP. The CDR3 covers 12 residues.